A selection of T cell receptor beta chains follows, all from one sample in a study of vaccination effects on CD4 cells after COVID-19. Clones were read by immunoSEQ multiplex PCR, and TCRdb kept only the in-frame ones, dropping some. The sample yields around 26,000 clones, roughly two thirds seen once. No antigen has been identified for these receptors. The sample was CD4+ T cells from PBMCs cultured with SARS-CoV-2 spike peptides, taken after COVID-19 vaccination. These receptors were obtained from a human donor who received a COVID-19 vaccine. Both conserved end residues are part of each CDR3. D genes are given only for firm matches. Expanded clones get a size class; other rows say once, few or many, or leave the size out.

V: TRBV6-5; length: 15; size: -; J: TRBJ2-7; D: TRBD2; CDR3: CASSSPGTSGYEQYF; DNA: TGTGCCAGCAGTTCCCCAGGGACTAGTGGCTACGAGCAGTACTTC
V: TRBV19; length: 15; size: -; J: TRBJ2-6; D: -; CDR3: CASSIGSSGANVLTF; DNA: TGTGCCAGTAGTATAGGGAGCTCTGGGGCCAACGTCCTGACTTTC
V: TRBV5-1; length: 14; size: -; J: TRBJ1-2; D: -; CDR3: CASSLTNPEDGYTF; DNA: TGCGCCAGCAGCTTAACAAATCCTGAGGATGGCTACACCTTC
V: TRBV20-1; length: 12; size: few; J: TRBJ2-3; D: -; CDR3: CSASQDPDTQYF; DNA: TGCAGTGCTAGTCAAGATCCAGATACGCAGTATTTT
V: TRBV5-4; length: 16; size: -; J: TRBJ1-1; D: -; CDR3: CASSGSAGVTRPEAFF; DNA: TGTGCCAGCAGCGGATCGGCCGGGGTAACACGTCCTGAAGCTTTCTTT
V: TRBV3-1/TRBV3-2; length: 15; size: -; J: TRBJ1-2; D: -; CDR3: CASSRMGASWYGYTF; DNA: TGTGCCAGCAGCCGAATGGGGGCTTCTTGGTATGGCTACACCTTC
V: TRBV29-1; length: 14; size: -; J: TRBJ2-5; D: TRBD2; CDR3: CSAPTSGGAETQYF; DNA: TGCAGCGCCCCGACTAGCGGGGGGGCCGAGACCCAGTACTTC
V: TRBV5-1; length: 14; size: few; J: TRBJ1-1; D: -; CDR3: CASSLGQLITEAFF; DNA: TGCGCCAGCAGCTTGGGGCAACTAATCACTGAAGCTTTCTTT
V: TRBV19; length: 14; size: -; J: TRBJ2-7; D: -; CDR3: CASSIQLLSYEQYF; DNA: TGTGCCAGTAGTATCCAGCTTCTATCCTACGAGCAGTACTTC
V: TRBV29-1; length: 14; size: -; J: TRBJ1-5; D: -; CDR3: CSVSGPYSNQPQHF; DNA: TGCAGCGTCTCCGGGCCTTATAGCAATCAGCCCCAGCATTTT
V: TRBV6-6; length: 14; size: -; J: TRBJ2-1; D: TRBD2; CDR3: CASIQTSGNNEQFF; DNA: TGTGCCAGCATCCAGACTAGCGGTAACAATGAGCAGTTCTTC
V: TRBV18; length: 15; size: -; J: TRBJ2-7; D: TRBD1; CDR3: CASSEDRDRGGKQYF; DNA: TGTGCCAGCTCAGAAGACCGGGACAGGGGCGGGAAGCAGTACTTC
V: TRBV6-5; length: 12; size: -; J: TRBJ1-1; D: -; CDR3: CASSYMNTEAFF; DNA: TGTGCCAGCAGTTACATGAACACTGAAGCTTTCTTT
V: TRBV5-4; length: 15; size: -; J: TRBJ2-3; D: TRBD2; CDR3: CASSLEAGVIDTQYF; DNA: TGTGCCAGCAGCTTGGAAGCGGGAGTAATAGATACGCAGTATTTT
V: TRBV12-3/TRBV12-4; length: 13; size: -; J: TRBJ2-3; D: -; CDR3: CASSFPLTDTQYF; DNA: TGTGCCAGCAGTTTCCCTCTCACAGATACGCAGTATTTT
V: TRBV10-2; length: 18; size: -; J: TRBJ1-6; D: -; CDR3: CASRRNPTGSSYNSPLHF; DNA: TGCGCCAGCAGACGAAACCCTACAGGGAGCTCCTATAATTCACCCCTCCACTTT
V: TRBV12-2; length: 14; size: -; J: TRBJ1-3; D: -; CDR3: CASRWGTGRNTIYF; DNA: TGTGCAAGTCGCTGGGGGACAGGAAGAAACACCATATATTTT
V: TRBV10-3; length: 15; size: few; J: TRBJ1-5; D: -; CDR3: CAISPGLEGRQPQHF; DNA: TGTGCCATCAGCCCCGGGCTTGAGGGTCGTCAGCCCCAGCATTTT
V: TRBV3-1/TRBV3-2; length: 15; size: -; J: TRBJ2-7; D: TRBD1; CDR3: CASSQTRDRVYEQYF; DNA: TGTGCCAGCAGCCAGACTCGGGACAGGGTCTACGAGCAGTACTTC
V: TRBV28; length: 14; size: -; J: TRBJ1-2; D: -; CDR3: CASRAGSGLYGYTF; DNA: TGTGCCAGCCGGGCTGGGTCCGGCCTCTATGGCTACACCTTC
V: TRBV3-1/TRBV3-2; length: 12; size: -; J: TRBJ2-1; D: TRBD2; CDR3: CASSPGGSEQFF; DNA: TGTGCCAGCAGCCCCGGGGGGAGTGAACAGTTCTTC
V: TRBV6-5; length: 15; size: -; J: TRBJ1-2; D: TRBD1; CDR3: CASSSDRGVRNGYTF; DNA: TGTGCCAGCAGTTCGGACAGGGGAGTACGAAATGGCTACACCTTC
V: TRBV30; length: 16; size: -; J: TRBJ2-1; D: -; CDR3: CAWSPPGRGLYNEQFF; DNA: TGTGCCTGGAGTCCCCCGGGCAGGGGACTTTACAATGAGCAGTTCTTC
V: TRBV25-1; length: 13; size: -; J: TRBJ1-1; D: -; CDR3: CATYNDWNTEAFF; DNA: TGTGCCACCTATAACGACTGGAACACTGAAGCTTTCTTT
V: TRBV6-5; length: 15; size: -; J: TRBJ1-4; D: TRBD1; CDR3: CASSDGTGSLEKLFF; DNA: TGTGCCAGCAGCGATGGGACAGGGAGTTTGGAAAAACTGTTTTTT
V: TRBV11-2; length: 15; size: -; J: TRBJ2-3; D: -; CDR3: CASSLQVTSTDTQYF; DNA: TGTGCCAGCAGCCTACAGGTTACTAGCACAGATACGCAGTATTTT
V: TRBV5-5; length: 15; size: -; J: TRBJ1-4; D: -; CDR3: CASSLGGFSNEKLFF; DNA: TGTGCCAGCAGCCTCGGGGGATTTAGTAATGAAAAACTGTTTTTT
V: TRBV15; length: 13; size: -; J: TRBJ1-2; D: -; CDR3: CATSIGGGYGYTF; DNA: TGTGCCACCAGCATTGGAGGGGGTTATGGCTACACCTTC
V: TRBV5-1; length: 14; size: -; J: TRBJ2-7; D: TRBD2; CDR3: CASSVSGIGSEQYF; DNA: TGCGCCAGCAGCGTCAGCGGGATAGGGAGCGAGCAGTACTTC
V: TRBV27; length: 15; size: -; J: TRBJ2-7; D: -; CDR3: CASSLSFTAFYEQYF; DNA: TGTGCCAGCAGTCTGTCTTTTACAGCCTTCTACGAGCAGTACTTC
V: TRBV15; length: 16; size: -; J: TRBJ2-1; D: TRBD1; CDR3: CATSRGRGQGAGEQFF; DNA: TGTGCCACCAGCAGAGGAAGAGGACAGGGGGCTGGTGAGCAGTTCTTC
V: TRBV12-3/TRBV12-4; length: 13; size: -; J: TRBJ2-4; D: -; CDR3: CASSFRGENIQYF; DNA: TGTGCCAGCAGTTTCAGAGGGGAAAACATTCAGTACTTC
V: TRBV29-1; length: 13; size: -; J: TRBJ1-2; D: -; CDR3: CSVGLSGRYGYTF; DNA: TGCAGCGTTGGTCTTTCGGGGAGGTATGGCTACACCTTC
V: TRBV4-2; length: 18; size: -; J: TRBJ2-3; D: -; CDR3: CASSHHIFTRGGFGTQYF; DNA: TGTGCCAGCAGCCACCATATTTTCACTAGGGGGGGATTCGGTACGCAGTATTTT
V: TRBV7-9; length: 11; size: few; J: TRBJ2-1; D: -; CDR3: CASSKSNEQFF; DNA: TGTGCCAGCAGCAAGAGCAATGAGCAGTTCTTC
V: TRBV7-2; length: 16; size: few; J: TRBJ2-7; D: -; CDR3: CASSLVPSSPSYEQYF; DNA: TGTGCCAGCAGCTTAGTCCCTAGCTCCCCCTCCTACGAGCAGTACTTC
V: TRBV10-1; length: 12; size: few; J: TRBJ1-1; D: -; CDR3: CASSEGWSEAFF; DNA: TGCGCCAGCAGTGAAGGATGGAGTGAAGCTTTCTTT
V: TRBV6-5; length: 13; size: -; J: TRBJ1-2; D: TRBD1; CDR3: CASSPGTGYGYTF; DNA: TGTGCCAGCAGCCCCGGGACAGGCTATGGCTACACCTTC
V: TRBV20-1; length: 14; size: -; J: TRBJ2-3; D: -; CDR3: CSASRLLLGDTQYF; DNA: TGCAGTGCTAGTCGGCTTCTACTTGGGGATACGCAGTATTTT
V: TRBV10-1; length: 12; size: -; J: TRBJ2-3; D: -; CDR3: CASRASTDTQYF; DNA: TGCGCCAGCCGGGCTAGCACAGATACGCAGTATTTT
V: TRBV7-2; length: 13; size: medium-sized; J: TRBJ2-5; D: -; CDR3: CASTLSQLETQYF; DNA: TGTGCCAGCACCCTCTCCCAACTCGAGACCCAGTACTTC
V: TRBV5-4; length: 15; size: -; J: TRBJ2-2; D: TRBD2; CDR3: CASSLDGGATGELFF; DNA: TGTGCCAGCAGCTTGGACGGGGGGGCCACCGGGGAGCTGTTTTTT
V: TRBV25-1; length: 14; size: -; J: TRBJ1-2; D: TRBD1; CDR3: CASSATGDVYGYTF; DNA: TGTGCCAGCAGTGCGACAGGGGACGTCTATGGCTACACCTTC
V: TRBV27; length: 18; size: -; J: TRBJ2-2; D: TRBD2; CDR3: CASSLIPGLAGFTGELFF; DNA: TGTGCCAGCAGTCTAATCCCGGGACTAGCGGGGTTCACCGGGGAGCTGTTTTTT
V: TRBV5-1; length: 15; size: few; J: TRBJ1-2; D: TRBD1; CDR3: CASSLGGGIDYGYTF; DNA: TGCGCCAGCAGCCTTGGAGGGGGCATTGACTATGGCTACACCTTC
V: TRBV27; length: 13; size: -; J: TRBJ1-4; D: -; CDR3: CASSSWGGEKLFF; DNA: TGTGCCAGCAGTTCTTGGGGGGGAGAAAAACTGTTTTTT
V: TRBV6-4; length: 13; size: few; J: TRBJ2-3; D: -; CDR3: CASSSGSTDTQYF; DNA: TGTGCCAGCAGCAGCGGGAGCACAGATACGCAGTATTTT
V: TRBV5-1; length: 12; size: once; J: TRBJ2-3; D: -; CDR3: CASRAGVDTQYF; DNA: TGCGCCAGCAGGGCAGGGGTAGATACGCAGTATTTT